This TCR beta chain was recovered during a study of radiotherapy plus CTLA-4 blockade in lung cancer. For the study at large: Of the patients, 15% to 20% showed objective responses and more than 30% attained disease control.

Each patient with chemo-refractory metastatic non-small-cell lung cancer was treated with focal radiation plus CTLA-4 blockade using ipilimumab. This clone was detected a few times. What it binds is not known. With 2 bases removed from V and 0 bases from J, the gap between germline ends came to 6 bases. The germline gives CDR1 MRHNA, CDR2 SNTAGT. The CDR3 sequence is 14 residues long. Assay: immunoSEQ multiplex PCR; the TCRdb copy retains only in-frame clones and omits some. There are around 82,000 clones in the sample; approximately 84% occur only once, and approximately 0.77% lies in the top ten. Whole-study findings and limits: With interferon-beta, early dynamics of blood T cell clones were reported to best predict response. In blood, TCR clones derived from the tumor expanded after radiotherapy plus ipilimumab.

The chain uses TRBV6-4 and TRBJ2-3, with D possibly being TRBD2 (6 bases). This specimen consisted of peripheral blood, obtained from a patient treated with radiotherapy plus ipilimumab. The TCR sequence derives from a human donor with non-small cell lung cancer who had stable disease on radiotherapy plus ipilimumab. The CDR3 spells CASSDGTSTDTQYF. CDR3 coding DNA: TGTGCCAGCAGTGACGGGACTAGCACAGATACGCAGTATTTT.